This T cell receptor (beta chain) came from a study of molecular identifiers for immune sequencing clone quantification. Per germline, CDR1 MGHDK and CDR2 SYGVNS. The length of the CDR3 is 15 residues. V lost 2 bases, J lost 3 bases, and 13 bases lay in between. MiXCR, run by TCRdb on the PCR reads, gives a single entry per CDR3 protein. Among over 600,000 distinct CDR3 sequences listed, just under 20% were seen once. This clonotype has a handful of counts. The clonotype originates from a human donor in good health. Some libraries in this study had Jurkat cell RNA spiked in. The rearrangement links TRBV25-1 to TRBJ1-2, with no clear D. The sequenced sample was naive CD8+ T cells from blood, with Jurkat cell RNA spiked in. Sample subset: FACS-sorted CD8+CD4-CCR7+CD45RA+ naive T cells. CDR3 nucleotides: TGTGCCAGCAGTGAAGATGGAATGTGGGACTATGGCTACACCTTC. Protein sequence: CASSEDGMWDYGYTF.